The source of this TCR beta chain is a study of cytomegalovirus exposure and HLA in healthy donors. About the study: Across 350 to 500 genotyped donors, around 80% landed in the Caucasian-associated ancestry cluster.

Broader study findings: Many donors shared some public TCRs, even though most TCR sequences were rare.

The germline V and J ends were trimmed by 2 bases and 7 bases, with 12 bases remaining between them. The germline CDR1 and CDR2 sequences are GTSNPN and SVGIG (reference sequence). The CDR3 is 13 residues long. Concerning this clone itself: Its specificity is unknown.

PCR employed 60 Vbeta and 13 Jbeta primers. Sequenced by immunoSEQ multiplex PCR; TCRdb stores in-frame clones only, minus some. The repertoire holds about 88,000 clones, with about 69% as singletons. The chain recombines TRBV30 with TRBJ1-5; a weak D match, TRBD1 (6 bases). Sequenced input: PBMCs. The source is a woman aged 18 to 35 in good health and CMV-seropositive. CDR3 bases: TGTGCCTGGAGTCTCAGGGGCGGGCAGCCCCAGCATTTT. It yields the protein CAWSLRGGQPQHF.